This T cell receptor (beta chain) is drawn from a study of blood T cell repertoires in COVID-19. As for the study in general: T cells, B-cell-depleted T cells, or PBMCs provided the cDNA or gDNA that served as material.

Study processing details: Estimated nucleated cell counts came from reference gene primer amplification. Using immunoSEQ multiplex PCR, the repertoire was profiled, and TCRdb retains in-frame clones only, with some absent. The V and J calls and clone size are taken from that table; D and trimming were inferred from the DNA. The sample shows around 82,000 clones, 70% to 90% of them seen only once. Germline-derived CDR1 and CDR2 are MNHGY and SAAAGT. This CDR3 is built from 12 residues. Trimming stripped 10 bases from V and 4 bases from J, with 13 bases between. Patients of the Seattle cohort, enrolled during active infection, were followed longitudinally.

The receptor's source is a man aged 50-59 years with COVID-19, enrolled during active disease. The chain uses TRBV6-8 and TRBJ1-2, with D unresolved. Sequenced sample: peripheral blood. The CDR3 region has the DNA TGTGCCATTCTGGAGGGATTCTATGGCTACACCTTC. Protein sequence: CAILEGFYGYTF.